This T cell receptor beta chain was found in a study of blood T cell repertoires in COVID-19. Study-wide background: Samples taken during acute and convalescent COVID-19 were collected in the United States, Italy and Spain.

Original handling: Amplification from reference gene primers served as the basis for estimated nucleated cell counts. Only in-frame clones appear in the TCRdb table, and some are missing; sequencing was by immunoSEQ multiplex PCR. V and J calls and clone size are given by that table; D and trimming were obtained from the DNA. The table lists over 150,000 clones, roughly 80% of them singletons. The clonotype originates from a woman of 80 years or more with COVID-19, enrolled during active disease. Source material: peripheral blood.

The CDR3, as DNA: TGTGCCAGCAGCCCCAGGGCAAACCCTAACTATGGCTACACCTTC. Translation gives CASSPRANPNYGYTF. This chain uses TRBV6-5 with TRBJ1-2, with D maybe TRBD1 (5 bases). Germline V gene lookup returns CDR1 MNHEY and CDR2 SVGAGI. V dropped 6 bases and J dropped 0 bases, with 14 bases sitting between them. This CDR3 has 15 amino acids.